This TCR beta chain was found in a study of identical twins. Study observations and caveats: For monozygotic twins, models underestimated out-of-frame TCR alpha sharing. Memory repertoires lacked the insertion deficit that abundant cord blood beta clonotypes showed.

The V and J ends lost 1 base and 6 bases respectively, with 9 bases between them. Germline values: CDR1 SGHAT, CDR2 FQNNGV. The CDR3 spans 13 residues. Notes on this clonotype: Its antigen is undetermined.

Through template switching, a universal primer site was introduced, and the cDNA contained unique molecular identifiers. TCRdb called the 5' RACE reads again in MiXCR, with one record for every CDR3 protein. Seen here are 700,000 or so distinct CDR3 sequences, 8.5% to 9.5% observed once, and the top ten hold approximately 0.94%. This same sample was also part of a study on yellow fever vaccine responses in identical twins.

The sequence was obtained from a woman under 30 in good health. The chain employs TRBV11-2 and TRBJ1-1; D remains ambiguous. The sequenced material came from PBMCs. CDR3 loop: CASSLGGGSEAFF. Here the CDR3 DNA reads TGTGCCAGCAGCTTAGGTGGAGGGTCTGAAGCTTTCTTT.